This T cell receptor (beta chain) came from a study of blood T cell repertoires in COVID-19. Study background: Specimens from acute and convalescent COVID-19 originated in the United States, Italy and Spain. PBMCs, B-cell-depleted T cells, or T cells provided the cDNA or gDNA that made up the material.

Seattle participants joined during active infection and were tracked over time. Original analysis: Reference gene primers were amplified, and this amplification served to estimate nucleated cell counts. Clones were read by immunoSEQ multiplex PCR, and TCRdb kept only the in-frame ones, dropping some. V, J and clone size were drawn from that table, and D and trimming were deduced from the DNA. This table has around 100,000 clones, roughly 90% appearing once. This TCR was sampled from a man aged 50 or older with COVID-19, enrolled during active disease. Material: peripheral blood.

CDR3 region: CSVDRFQETQYF. The CDR3 nucleotides read TGCAGCGTCGACAGGTTCCAAGAGACCCAGTACTTC. The chain is built from TRBV29-1 and TRBJ2-5; D perhaps matches TRBD1 (6 bases). The germline gives CDR1 SQVTM, CDR2 ANQGSEA. CDR3 length: 12 amino acids. Trimming removed 6 bases at V and 1 base at J, with 9 bases between. Together with reference TRBV29-1 and TRBJ2-5, the CDR3 gives the full variable domain: SAVISQKPSRDICQRGTSLTIQCQVDSQVTMMFWYRQQPGQSLTLIATANQGSEATYESGFVIDKFPISRPNLTFSTLTVSNMSPEDSSIYLCSVDRFQETQYFGPGTRLLVL.